What follows are 22 T cell receptor beta chains derived from one specimen sequenced in a study of blood T cells in healthy people across ages. Primers used in a second PCR of roughly 7 to 11 cycles were a sample-barcoded 5' primer and a J-beta primer mix. Each CDR3 protein gets one entry after TCRdb re-called the 5' RACE reads with MiXCR. Of approximately 670,000 distinct CDR3 sequences in the sample, approximately 40% are singletons; the top ten hold about 32%. The sample consisted of blood. The receptors were gathered from a man of 80 years or more in good health.

This rearrangement joins TRBV5-4 to TRBJ2-3, with D uncertain. Germline V gives CDR1 SGHNT, CDR2 YYREEE (reference sequence). Trimming removed 0 bases from V and 2 bases from J, with 13 bases in between. The CDR3 runs to 16 residues. Written as DNA, the CDR3 is TGTGCCAGCAGCTTGGGGGTTCCTGGAGACACAGATACGCAGTATTTT. This encodes CASSLGVPGDTDTQYF.

The chain carries TRBV20-1 and TRBJ2-7; possibly TRBD1 for D (6 bases). The CDR3 is 12 residues long. Per the germline V gene, CDR1 is DFQATT and CDR2 is SNEGSKA (reference sequence). V shed 6 bases and J shed 3 bases, with 12 bases lying between them. The CDR3 loop reads CSAPGTLYEQYF. The CDR3 DNA reads as TGCAGTGCCCCGGGGACACTCTACGAGCAGTACTTC.

J is TRBJ2-1 and V is TRBV10-1, with TRBD1 matching over 8 bases. The germline V gene encodes CDR1 WNHNN and CDR2 SYGVQD (reference sequence). J gave up 0 bases and V 8 bases, and 9 bases lay outside the gene matches. This CDR3 region has 16 residues. CDR3 sequence reads: CASWADRARSYNEQFF. The CDR3 DNA follows: TGCGCCAGCTGGGCGGACAGGGCCCGCTCCTACAATGAGCAGTTCTTC.

In this sample, this clonotype turned up many times. The chain links TRBV28 to TRBJ2-7, with TRBD2 identical over 8 bases. The length of the CDR3 is 17 residues. Germline V CDR1 and CDR2: MDHEN, SYDVKM. V lost 5 bases to trimming and J lost 0 bases; unmatched junction nucleotides: 12. The CDR3 bases are TGTGCCAGCAGTCCCGTCGGGGCGGGAGGCTTCTCCTACGAGCAGTACTTC. Its translation is CASSPVGAGGFSYEQYF.

This clonotype has only a few counts. The V gene is TRBV28, the J gene TRBJ2-1; 10 bases align to TRBD1. The V and J ends lost 7 bases and 4 bases, in that order; junction bases with no gene match: 4. Germline CDR1 reads MDHEN; CDR2 reads SYDVKM. This CDR3 contains 14 residues. Here the CDR3 reads CASNVGQGYNEQFF. Written as DNA, the CDR3 is TGTGCCAGCAATGTGGGACAGGGGTACAATGAGCAGTTCTTC.

The gene calls are TRBV5-1 and TRBJ2-3; D is possibly TRBD1 (7 bases). Between the trimmed V and J ends, which lost 1 base and 5 bases, there was a span of 14 bases. This CDR3 has 15 residues. Germline assignment: CDR1 SGHRS and CDR2 YFSETQ. DNA for the CDR3: TGCGCCAGCAGCTTGACAGGGGCGCGGGAAGATACGCAGTATTTT. This sequence encodes CASSLTGAREDTQYF. Full variable domain (missing parts from reference TRBV5-1 and TRBJ2-3): KAGVTQTPRYLIKTRGQQVTLSCSPISGHRSVSWYQQTPGQGLQFLFEYFSETQRNKGNFPGRFSGRQFSNSRSEMNVSTLELGDSALYLCASSLTGAREDTQYFGPGTRLTVL.

The rearrangement links TRBV20-1 to TRBJ2-7; 10 positions agree with TRBD2. Germline V CDR1 and CDR2: DFQATT, SNEGSKA (reference sequence). There are 17 residues in the CDR3. The V gene end was trimmed by 4 bases and the J gene end by 4 bases; junction bases not matched to a gene: 16. The chain's CDR3 is CSATNYKASGRGYEQYF. The DNA for the CDR3 is TGCAGTGCTACAAACTATAAGGCTAGCGGGAGAGGATACGAGCAGTACTTC.

The chain carries TRBV29-1 and TRBJ1-1; tentatively, D is TRBD1 (5 bases). The CDR3 covers 14 residues. The ends were cut back, 3 bases at V and 5 bases at J, with 16 bases in the middle. The germline V gene encodes CDR1 SQVTM and CDR2 ANQGSEA. CDR3 protein: CSVEGGGGGTEAFF. The DNA of the CDR3 is TGCAGCGTTGAGGGAGGCGGGGGGGGAACTGAAGCTTTCTTT.

This clonotype was counted a single time. Germline is not matched at one junction end, which may reflect a read error. This rearrangement joins TRBV6-2 or TRBV6-3 to TRBJ2-1; D ambiguous. Germline V gives CDR1 MNHEY, CDR2 SVGEGT. This CDR3 comprises 12 residues. CDR3 DNA sequence: TGTGCCAGCAGTTTCAAAGAGGCTGAGCGGTTCTTC. It is translated as CASSFKEAERFF.

As to this clonotype: Germline and junction disagree at one end, which may indicate a read error. The chain is built from TRBV27 and TRBJ2-7; 7 bases align to TRBD1. Germline assignment: CDR1 MNHEY and CDR2 SMNVEV (reference sequence). The CDR3 spans 13 residues. The CDR3 loop is CAGSIQGWYEQYF. The CDR3 DNA reads TGTGCCGGCAGTATACAGGGGTGGTACGAGCAGTACTTC.

Ten or more counts support this clonotype. The genes are TRBV11-2 and TRBJ2-3; TRBD2 matches 7 bases. Germline V gene lookup returns CDR1 SGHAT and CDR2 FQNNGV. V shed 6 bases and J 0 bases; nucleotides not matched to a gene: 9. This CDR3 has 16 amino acids. The CDR3 DNA reads as TGTGCCAGCAGTCGTCGGGGAGGGATTAGCACAGATACGCAGTATTTT. Translating gives CASSRRGGISTDTQYF.

This clonotype was counted between two and nine times. The chain joins TRBV9 to TRBJ2-4; 10 nucleotides line up with TRBD1. Germline V lookup: CDR1 SGDLS, CDR2 YYNGEE. V was clipped by 5 bases and J by 7 bases; unmatched bases: 9. This CDR3 is 15 amino acids long. The CDR3 DNA sequence: TGTGCCAGCAGGTCCGGGACAGGGGAGTGGAACATTCAGTACTTC. Translation gives CASRSGTGEWNIQYF.

The chain couples TRBV20-1 to TRBJ2-1; 8 bases are a match to TRBD2. The V and J ends lost 5 bases and 7 bases, in that order; junction bases with no gene match: 10. CDR3 length: 14 amino acids. Germline V gives CDR1 DFQATT, CDR2 SNEGSKA (reference sequence). In nucleotides, the CDR3 is TGCAGTGCTCACCCGGGACTAGTGGCTAATGAGCAGTTCTTC. Protein product: CSAHPGLVANEQFF.

The chain combines TRBV6-2 or TRBV6-3 with TRBJ1-2, with no clear D. The CDR3 has 13 amino acids. CDR1 is MNHEY and CDR2 is SVGEGT in the germline V gene. The V end was cut by 5 bases, the J end by 3 bases, with 10 bases between. The CDR3 here is CASSPWAYYGYTF. The CDR3 nucleotides are TGTGCCAGCAGTCCATGGGCATACTATGGCTACACCTTC.

This clonotype was seen many times. This chain joins TRBV21-1 and TRBJ1-5; TRBD1 is the table's D call, not checked against the DNA. TRBV21-1 is designated a pseudogene. This CDR3 comprises 16 residues. The CDR3 is CASSKERTGLYQPQHF. DNA for the CDR3: TGTGCCAGCAGCAAAGAGAGGACAGGGCTTTATCAGCCCCAGCATTTT.

The V call is TRBV27, the J call TRBJ2-7; no definite D call. CDR1 and CDR2 from the germline V gene are MNHEY and SMNVEV (reference sequence). The CDR3 is 12 residues long. Trimming removed 8 bases at V and 10 bases at J, with 18 bases between. The CDR3 region is CASGPGRSSQYF. The CDR3 nucleotides are TGTGCCAGCGGGCCAGGTAGATCCAGTCAGTACTTC.

The chain is built from TRBV11-2 and TRBJ2-2; D is possibly TRBD2 (6 bases). The V end lost 2 bases, the J end lost 2 bases, and 12 bases lay between the germline ends. The CDR3 consists of 16 residues. From germline, CDR1 is SGHAT and CDR2 FQNNGV. The CDR3 loop is CASSLRAGTNTGELFF. The CDR3 DNA is TGTGCCAGCAGCTTAAGGGCAGGGACTAACACCGGGGAGCTGTTTTTT.

This clonotype has more than one count but fewer than ten. The chain uses TRBV11-2 and TRBJ2-1; 8 bases are a match to TRBD1. J gave up 6 bases and V 5 bases, and 9 bases lay outside the gene matches. Germline CDR1 reads SGHAT; CDR2 reads FQNNGV. The CDR3 runs 15 residues. The DNA of the CDR3 is TGTGCCAGCAGCCTTGACAGGGGTCTTTTCAATGAGCAGTTCTTC. Translated, it gives CASSLDRGLFNEQFF.

This clonotype was counted between two and nine times. The V and J genes are TRBV4-3 and TRBJ2-3, with D perhaps matching TRBD2 (6 bases). V lost 1 base and J 4 bases, leaving 12 bases between the germline ends. The length of the CDR3 is 15 residues. Germline loops: CDR1 LGHNA, CDR2 YSLEER. This chain's CDR3 is CASSQGYGGSDTQYF. The CDR3 DNA follows: TGCGCCAGCAGCCAAGGTTATGGGGGGTCAGATACGCAGTATTTT.

This chain links TRBV24-1 with TRBJ1-2; D is unclear. The CDR3 length is 11 residues. With 4 bases removed from V and 10 bases from J, the gap between germline ends came to 9 bases. Germline lookup yields CDR1 KGHDR and CDR2 SFDVKD. The CDR3, as DNA: TGTGCCACCAGTGACCCACCTCTCTACACCTTC. Its translation: CATSDPPLYTF.

This clonotype was seen a few times. The J gene is TRBJ1-5, the V gene TRBV20-1; D not certain. Between the trimmed V and J ends, which lost 4 bases and 0 bases, there was a span of 10 bases. Germline V gene lookup returns CDR1 DFQATT and CDR2 SNEGSKA (reference sequence). The CDR3 runs to 14 residues. This CDR3 reads CSATSSLSNQPQHF. The DNA for the CDR3 is TGCAGTGCTACGTCCAGCCTTAGCAATCAGCCCCAGCATTTT.

This clonotype was detected only once. The chain recombines TRBV20-1 with TRBJ2-4; D possibly corresponds to TRBD2 (5 bases). The DNA end lines up better with TRBJ2-7; the J call may be wrong. The CDR3 has 13 residues. Per germline, CDR1 DFQATT and CDR2 SNEGSKA (reference sequence). The CDR3, as DNA: TGCAGTGCCACTAGAATCCAGTGGGGCGAGCAGTACTTC. Protein product: CSATRIQWGEQYF.